This is a list of T cell receptor beta chains from one sample in a study of T cells after yellow fever vaccination. Via MiXCR, TCRdb re-called the 5' RACE reads, giving one row per CDR3 protein. Of 300,000 to 350,000 distinct CDR3 sequences in the sample, around 4.4% were seen once. Sequencing used PBMCs, obtained 15 days after the yellow fever booster vaccination. The source of these receptors is a young man who received the YFV17D yellow fever vaccine. Both conserved end residues are part of each CDR3. Fields, in order: clone size, V gene, J gene, D gene, CDR3 protein, CDR3 DNA. The D gene is left open where the match is weak. The size entry is marked missing in some rows and otherwise reads once, few, many or a size class.

NA	TRBV30	TRBJ1-5	NA	CAWSPPARTGDQPQHF	TGTGCCTGGAGTCCCCCGGCACGTACGGGGGATCAGCCCCAGCATTTT
few	TRBV14	TRBJ2-1	NA	CASSRLAAGNEQFF	TGTGCCAGCAGCCGCCTCGCCGCCGGCAATGAGCAGTTCTTC
NA	TRBV7-6	TRBJ2-2	NA	CASSLLNGDNTGELFF	TGTGCCAGCAGCTTACTAAACGGTGATAACACCGGGGAGCTGTTTTTT
medium-sized	TRBV7-9	TRBJ2-4	TRBD2	CASSLVQRGKNIQYF	TGTGCCAGCAGCTTAGTGCAGCGGGGAAAAAACATTCAGTACTTC
few	TRBV6-4	TRBJ2-4	NA	CASSDGGDGSIQYF	TGTGCCAGCAGTGACGGGGGAGATGGTAGCATTCAGTACTTC
many	TRBV7-9	TRBJ2-7	NA	CASSLVGGGAYEQYF	TGTGCCAGCAGCTTAGTGGGTGGTGGGGCCTACGAGCAGTACTTC
NA	TRBV9	TRBJ2-5	NA	CASSVRQDQETQYF	TGTGCCAGCAGCGTAAGACAGGACCAAGAGACCCAGTACTTC
few	TRBV5-8	TRBJ2-3	NA	CASNSGGQGPDTQYF	TGTGCCAGCAACTCCGGGGGGCAGGGCCCAGATACGCAGTATTTT
few	TRBV6-2/TRBV6-3	TRBJ1-2	NA	CASSFVGPNYGYTF	TGTGCCAGCAGTTTTGTCGGCCCTAACTATGGCTACACCTTC
few	TRBV12-3/TRBV12-4	TRBJ1-2	NA	CATRYRGNYGYTF	TGTGCCACTCGTTATCGGGGAAACTATGGCTACACCTTC
many	TRBV7-8	TRBJ1-1	NA	CASSLMQEAFF	TGTGCCAGCAGCTTAATGCAGGAAGCTTTCTTT
NA	TRBV20-1	TRBJ2-1	NA	CRGVGGNEQFF	TGCAGGGGGGTCGGCGGCAATGAGCAGTTCTTC
many	TRBV5-1	TRBJ2-3	NA	CASSLDSGLSTDTQYF	TGCGCCAGCAGCTTGGATTCAGGGCTTAGCACAGATACGCAGTATTTT
NA	TRBV6-5	TRBJ2-7	TRBD1	CASSLDTGAYEQYF	TGTGCCAGCAGCCTCGATACAGGGGCCTACGAGCAGTACTTC
NA	TRBV7-2	TRBJ2-5	NA	CASTTSRETQYF	TGTGCCAGCACCACGTCTCGAGAGACCCAGTACTTC
many	TRBV18	TRBJ2-5	NA	CASSPLGTSETQYF	TGTGCCAGCTCACCGCTAGGGACTTCGGAGACCCAGTACTTC
many	TRBV29-1	TRBJ1-2	NA	CSGEQGFGYTF	TGCAGCGGTGAACAGGGCTTCGGCTACACCTTC
few	TRBV6-5	TRBJ1-1	TRBD1	CASRPQGVGTEAFF	TGTGCCAGCAGACCACAGGGGGTTGGGACTGAAGCTTTCTTT
many	TRBV7-2	TRBJ2-1	NA	CASSLGSERSYNEQFF	TGTGCCAGCAGCCTAGGGTCGGAGCGTTCCTACAATGAGCAGTTCTTC
many	TRBV6-5	TRBJ1-1	TRBD1	CASSYLWTGGLKAEAFF	TGTGCCAGCAGTTACTTGTGGACAGGGGGACTTAAGGCTGAAGCTTTCTTT
many	TRBV6-6	TRBJ1-1	NA	CASIGIAGEAFF	TGTGCCAGCATTGGAATTGCAGGAGAAGCTTTCTTT
many	TRBV4-2	TRBJ2-7	TRBD1	CASSQEGPGGEYEQYF	TGTGCCAGCAGCCAAGAGGGCCCAGGGGGCGAGTACGAGCAGTACTTC
many	TRBV5-1	TRBJ2-1	NA	CASSLAIGGSNEQFF	TGCGCCAGCAGCTTGGCGATAGGGGGGAGCAATGAGCAGTTCTTC
many	TRBV20-1	TRBJ1-1	NA	CSAMKLTVNTEAFF	TGCAGTGCTATGAAGTTGACGGTGAACACTGAAGCTTTCTTT
few	TRBV30	TRBJ2-1	TRBD2	CAWNPSGFSYNEQFF	TGTGCCTGGAACCCTAGCGGTTTCTCCTACAATGAGCAGTTCTTC
few	TRBV12-3/TRBV12-4	TRBJ1-1	NA	CASSLAGFRTEAFF	TGTGCCAGCAGTTTAGCCGGGTTTAGGACTGAAGCTTTCTTT